What follows are 17 T cell receptor beta chains derived from one specimen sequenced in a study of blood T cell repertoires in COVID-19. TCRdb's copy holds only in-frame clones and misses some; the assay was immunoSEQ multiplex PCR. Altogether around 190,000 clones are present, over 70% being singletons, with the ten largest covering roughly 6.7%. The sequenced sample consisted of peripheral blood. These receptors all stem from a man aged 60-69 years with acute or convalescent COVID-19.

This clone was detected only once. V and J are TRBV10-3 and TRBJ2-3, with D unresolved. The CDR3 extends over 15 amino acids. In germline, CDR1 is ENHRY, CDR2 SYGVKD. V lost 4 bases and J lost 14, with 25 bases in between. The CDR3 bases are TGTGCCATCAGTGCTGACTTACCAGCAGAACCGCGTGGGTATTTT. Translated: CAISADLPAEPRGYF.

The chain combines TRBV4-2 with TRBJ1-5; 12 nucleotides agree with TRBD1. This CDR3 is built from 16 residues. Looked up from germline, CDR1 is LGHNA and CDR2 is YNFKEQ. After removal of 4 bases from V and 7 bases from J, the junction contained 8 bases not matched to a gene. CDR3 loop: CASSLQGTGGLQPQHF. The CDR3 coding sequence is TGTGCCAGCAGCCTCCAGGGGACAGGGGGCTTGCAGCCCCAGCATTTT.

The chain carries TRBV18 and TRBJ1-5; no firm D call. This CDR3 contains 13 residues. Germline assignment: CDR1 KGHSH and CDR2 LQKENI. V gave up 4 bases and J gave up 1 base, with 5 bases separating them. The CDR3 loop is CASSHGSNQPQHF. The CDR3 nucleotides read TGTGCCAGCTCACACGGGAGCAATCAGCCCCAGCATTTT.

The chain combines TRBV7-9 with TRBJ1-3; no definite D call. Trimming stripped 4 bases from V and 5 bases from J, with 9 bases between. The CDR3 consists of 13 residues. Per the germline V gene, CDR1 is SEHNR and CDR2 is FQNEAQ (reference sequence). CDR3 residues: CASSSNNRNTIYF. The CDR3 DNA reads TGTGCCAGCAGCTCGAACAACAGAAACACCATATATTTT.

This clone appeared once. In the same sample, other DNA sequences code for this CDR3. This sequence joins TRBV7-2 and TRBJ1-3; TRBD1 matches at 10 bases. J was trimmed by 4 bases and V by 5 bases; bases with no gene match: 5. The CDR3 contains 15 residues. The germline CDR1 and CDR2 sequences are SGHTA and FQGNSA. CDR3 coding DNA: TGTGCCAGCAGCCCCGACAGGGGGCAGGGAAACACCATATATTTT. This sequence encodes CASSPDRGQGNTIYF.

The CDR3 region is CASSPHRAVNEQFF. In nucleotides, the CDR3 is TGTGCCAGCAGCCCCCACAGGGCGGTCAATGAGCAGTTCTTC. This rearrangement joins TRBV11-3 to TRBJ2-1, with TRBD1 as a possible D gene (6 bases). Between the trimmed V and J ends, which lost 5 bases and 6 bases, there was a span of 14 bases. The germline CDR1 and CDR2 sequences are SGHNT and YENEEA. This CDR3 is built from 14 residues.

Regarding this clone: In the same sample, other DNA sequences code for this CDR3. The chain uses TRBV7-6 and TRBJ2-7, with 9 positions matching TRBD1. V lost 1 base and J lost 4; bases outside the gene matches: 5. The CDR3 runs 15 residues. The germline V gene encodes CDR1 SGHVS and CDR2 FNYEAQ. The CDR3 nucleotides read TGTGCCAGCAGCTTAGAGGGACAGGGAGTGTACGAGCAGTACTTC. Translating gives CASSLEGQGVYEQYF.

The chain links TRBV5-1 to TRBJ1-2, with a weak D call TRBD1 (5 bases). Germline V gives CDR1 SGHRS, CDR2 YFSETQ. CDR3 length equals 15 residues. V was pared by 0 bases and J by 2 bases, with 11 bases between. The CDR3 sequence is CASSLDQGGNYGYTF. CDR3 DNA: TGCGCCAGCAGCTTGGATCAGGGAGGGAACTATGGCTACACCTTC.

The sample holds a few counts of this clone. V and J are TRBV6-5 and TRBJ1-5, with D perhaps TRBD1 (5 bases). The V gene lost 6 bases and the J gene lost 1 base, with 10 bases spanning the gap. The germline V gene has CDR1 MNHEY and CDR2 SVGAGI. The CDR3 runs to 14 residues. CDR3 sequence reads: CASSWGRSNQPQHF. CDR3 bases: TGTGCCAGCAGCTGGGGGAGGAGCAATCAGCCCCAGCATTTT.

J is TRBJ1-1 and V is TRBV3-1 (or the pseudogene TRBV3-2); TRBD1 agrees at 8 bases. Germline CDR1 reads LGHDT; CDR2 reads YNNKEL (reference sequence). The CDR3 has 15 residues. J gave up 2 bases and V 2 bases, and 4 bases lay outside the gene matches. CDR3 region: CASSQPGGINTEAFF. CDR3 coding DNA: TGTGCCAGCAGCCAACCAGGGGGCATCAACACTGAAGCTTTCTTT.

This clone showed up just a few times. V usage is TRBV11-2 and J usage is TRBJ1-5; the D is unclear. The germline V gene encodes CDR1 SGHAT and CDR2 FQNNGV. The CDR3 spans 14 residues. The V end lost 5 bases, the J end lost 0 bases, and 8 bases lay between the germline ends. In DNA form, the CDR3 reads TGTGCCAGCAGCCAAACTTATAGCAATCAGCCCCAGCATTTT. Translating it yields CASSQTYSNQPQHF.

This chain uses TRBV6-5 with TRBJ1-2; D not certain. Trimming took 6 bases from V and 6 from J, leaving 20 bases between them. The CDR3 runs 15 residues. Germline V CDR1 and CDR2: MNHEY, SVGAGI. CDR3 sequence reads: CASSAESPYYDGYTF. The CDR3 nucleotides read TGTGCCAGCAGCGCCGAGAGCCCCTATTACGATGGCTACACCTTC.

The V gene is TRBV11-2, the J gene TRBJ2-4; unclear D gene. This CDR3 has 13 amino acids. CDR1 is SGHAT, CDR2 FQNNGV, per germline. Trimming shortened V by 1 base and J by 5 bases, and 6 bases separated the two germline ends. Written as DNA, the CDR3 is TGTGCCAGCAGCTTAGGGCGGCAAAACATTCAGTACTTC. This translates into CASSLGRQNIQYF.

The V call is TRBV10-3, the J call TRBJ2-5; D ambiguous. The germline V and J ends were trimmed by 0 bases and 5 bases, with 10 bases remaining between them. The CDR3 is 14 amino acids. Germline CDR1 reads ENHRY; CDR2 reads SYGVKD. CDR3 amino acids: CAISESRVVETQYF. For the CDR3, the DNA is TGTGCCATCAGTGAGTCTCGAGTTGTGGAGACCCAGTACTTC.

By share, this clone counts as medium-sized. CDR3 DNA sequence: TGTGCCAGCAGCAAAGTTTCCCCGCGGGGGCCCTTGGACGAGCAGTACTTC. It specifies CASSKVSPRGPLDEQYF. The V call is TRBV21-1, the J call TRBJ2-7; the DNA was not compared with TRBD2, the D call given in the table. TRBV21-1 corresponds to a pseudogene. CDR3 size: 17 residues.

This clone appeared a single time. The chain combines TRBV19 with TRBJ1-5; D possibly corresponds to TRBD1 (5 bases). Germline assignment: CDR1 LNHDA and CDR2 SQIVND (reference sequence). CDR3 length: 16 residues. V lost 2 bases and J lost 1, with 12 bases in between. The CDR3 bases are TGTGCCAGTAGTATATTACAGGCCTTAAGCAATCAGCCCCAGCATTTT. This translates into CASSILQALSNQPQHF.

Many counts were recorded for this clone. CDR3 in DNA: TGTGCCAGCTCGTCCGTCGGGACAGGGGGTAGAGATACGCAGTATTTT. The encoded protein is CASSSVGTGGRDTQYF. This sequence joins TRBV18 and TRBJ2-3, with 11 bases identical to TRBD1. The V gene's germline CDR1 is KGHSH and CDR2 LQKENI. The V and J ends lost 6 bases and 5 bases, in that order; junction bases with no gene match: 10. The CDR3 is 16 amino acids. The full variable domain, its missing parts supplied by reference TRBV18 and TRBJ2-3, is NAGVMQNPRHLVRRRGQEARLRCSPMKGHSHVYWYRQLPEEGLKFMVYLQKENIIDESGMPKERFSAEFPKEGPSILRIQQVVRGDSAAYFCASSSVGTGGRDTQYFGPGTRLTVL.